These 11 T cell receptor beta chains share one sample of origin, sequenced in a study of blood T cell repertoires in COVID-19. The assay was immunoSEQ multiplex PCR, and TCRdb's table has in-frame clones only and misses some. This table has roughly 160,000 clones, about 88% appearing once. Material for sequencing was peripheral blood. The receptor source for this set is a woman of 80 years or more with COVID-19, enrolled during active disease.

The CDR3 sequence: CASSFSRIGRSDEQYF. As DNA, the CDR3 is TGTGCCAGCAGTTTTAGCAGGATTGGGAGGAGCGACGAGCAGTACTTC. The chain links TRBV28 to TRBJ2-7; a weak D match, TRBD2 (6 bases). Germline loops: CDR1 MDHEN, CDR2 SYDVKM. This CDR3 region has 16 residues. V was cut by 3 bases and J by 5 bases, with 20 bases left in between.

The genes are TRBV4-1 and TRBJ1-4, with a weak D call TRBD1 (5 bases). V was clipped by 1 base and J by 6 bases, with 12 bases between them. The CDR3 runs to 15 residues. Per the germline V gene, CDR1 is MGHRA and CDR2 is YSYEKL. DNA for the CDR3: TGCGCCAGCAGCCAAGTGTCGGAAGGGGATGAAAAACTGTTTTTT. It yields the protein CASSQVSEGDEKLFF.

The gene calls are TRBV21-1 and TRBJ1-2; TRBD1 is the table's D call, not checked against the DNA. TRBV21-1 is a pseudogene locus. The CDR3 totals 16 residues. CDR3 DNA: TGTGCCAGCAGCAAAATTATTGGCAGGGGCTGCCATGGCTACACCTTC. Its translation: CASSKIIGRGCHGYTF.

This chain joins TRBV18 and TRBJ2-1; possibly TRBD2 for D (7 bases). The CDR3 runs to 16 residues. Germline V gene lookup returns CDR1 KGHSH and CDR2 LQKENI. V lost 0 bases and J lost 12, with 21 bases in between. This chain's CDR3 is CASSPPMGGAHFGQFF. The CDR3 DNA follows: TGTGCCAGCTCACCACCCATGGGGGGGGCGCATTTTGGGCAGTTCTTC. The complete variable domain, with remaining parts taken from reference TRBV18 and TRBJ2-1, reads NAGVMQNPRHLVRRRGQEARLRCSPMKGHSHVYWYRQLPEEGLKFMVYLQKENIIDESGMPKERFSAEFPKEGPSILRIQQVVRGDSAAYFCASSPPMGGAHFGQFFGPGTRLTVL.

The rearrangement links TRBV7-3 to TRBJ2-1, with 15 bases aligning to TRBD2. With 5 bases clipped from V and 3 bases from J, the junction kept 11 bases outside the gene matches. The CDR3 length is 19 residues. From germline, CDR1 is SGHTA and CDR2 FQGTGA. Here the CDR3 reads CASSPGPGLAGGIYNEQFF. The CDR3 DNA is TGTGCCAGCAGCCCCGGGCCGGGACTAGCGGGAGGAATCTACAATGAGCAGTTCTTC.

The chain links TRBV5-6 to TRBJ1-4; TRBD1 might be the D (5 bases). Trimming cost V 8 bases and J 0 bases, with 11 bases left between them. This CDR3 spans 14 amino acids. Germline CDR1 and CDR2: SGHDT and YYEEEE. CDR3 sequence: CASTQGTTNEKLFF. In DNA form, the CDR3 reads TGTGCCAGTACCCAGGGTACAACTAATGAAAAACTGTTTTTT. Full variable domain (remainder filled in from reference TRBV5-6 and TRBJ1-4): DAGVTQSPTHLIKTRGQQVTLRCSPKSGHDTVSWYQQALGQGPQFIFQYYEEEERQRGNFPDRFSGHQFPNYSSELNVNALLLGDSALYLCASTQGTTNEKLFFGSGTQLSVL.

The chain links TRBV5-1 to TRBJ2-2; 10 nucleotides match TRBD2. J lost 3 bases, V lost 4 bases, and 6 bases had no gene match. Germline V gene data show CDR1 as SGHRS and CDR2 as YFSETQ. The CDR3 is 16 amino acids. CDR3 protein: CASSDGLAADTGELFF. The CDR3 coding sequence is TGCGCCAGCAGCGACGGACTAGCGGCAGACACCGGGGAGCTGTTTTTT. Supplemented by reference TRBV5-1 and TRBJ2-2, the full variable domain reads KAGVTQTPRYLIKTRGQQVTLSCSPISGHRSVSWYQQTPGQGLQFLFEYFSETQRNKGNFPGRFSGRQFSNSRSEMNVSTLELGDSALYLCASSDGLAADTGELFFGEGSRLTVL.

The J gene is TRBJ1-2, the V gene TRBV5-1; D possibly corresponds to TRBD1 (6 bases). Germline CDR1 and CDR2: SGHRS and YFSETQ. The germline V and J ends were trimmed by 3 bases and 7 bases, with 13 bases remaining between them. The CDR3 covers 13 residues. CDR3 nucleotide sequence: TGCGCCAGCAGCTGGGACACCTTTGGTGGCTACACCTTC. This gives the protein CASSWDTFGGYTF.

The chain joins TRBV27 to TRBJ1-1; 7 nucleotides line up with TRBD1. The CDR3 extends over 16 amino acids. The V segment lost 4 bases and the J segment 1 base; nucleotides outside the gene matches: 9. CDR1 MNHEY and CDR2 SMNVEV come from the germline V gene (reference sequence). Written as DNA, the CDR3 is TGTGCCAGCAGTTCGGTCCGCCGACAGGGGAACACTGAAGCTTTCTTT. Translation: CASSSVRRQGNTEAFF.

This chain connects TRBV5-6 to TRBJ1-5, with D unresolved. Trimming stripped 1 base from V and 0 bases from J, with 8 bases between. This CDR3 comprises 15 residues. From germline, CDR1 is SGHDT and CDR2 YYEEEE. CDR3 in amino acids: CASSLSRYSNQPQHF. Here the CDR3 DNA reads TGTGCCAGCAGCTTGTCCCGCTATAGCAATCAGCCCCAGCATTTT.

The chain has TRBV3-1 (or the pseudogene TRBV3-2) and TRBJ2-7; TRBD2 agrees at 9 bases. This CDR3 contains 16 residues. The germline CDR1 and CDR2 sequences are LGHDT and YNNKEL (reference sequence). After removal of 0 bases from V and 2 bases from J, the junction contained 5 bases not matched to a gene. As DNA, the CDR3 is TGTGCCAGCAGCCAAGACGGGAGCGGGAGGACCTACGAGCAGTACTTC. Encoded protein: CASSQDGSGRTYEQYF.